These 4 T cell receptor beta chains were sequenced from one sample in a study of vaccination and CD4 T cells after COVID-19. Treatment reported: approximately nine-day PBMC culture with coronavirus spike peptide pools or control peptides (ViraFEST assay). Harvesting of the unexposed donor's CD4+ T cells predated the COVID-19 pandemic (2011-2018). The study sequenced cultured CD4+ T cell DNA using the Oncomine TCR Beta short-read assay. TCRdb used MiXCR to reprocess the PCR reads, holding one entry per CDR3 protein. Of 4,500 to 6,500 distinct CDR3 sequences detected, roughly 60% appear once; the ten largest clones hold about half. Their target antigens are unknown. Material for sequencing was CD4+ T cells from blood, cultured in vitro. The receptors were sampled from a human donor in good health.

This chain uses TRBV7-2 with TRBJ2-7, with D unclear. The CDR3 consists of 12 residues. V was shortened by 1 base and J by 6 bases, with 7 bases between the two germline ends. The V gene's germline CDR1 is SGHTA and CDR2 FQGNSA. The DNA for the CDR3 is TGTGCCAGCAGCTTAGAGAACCCCGAGCAGTACTTC. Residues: CASSLENPEQYF.

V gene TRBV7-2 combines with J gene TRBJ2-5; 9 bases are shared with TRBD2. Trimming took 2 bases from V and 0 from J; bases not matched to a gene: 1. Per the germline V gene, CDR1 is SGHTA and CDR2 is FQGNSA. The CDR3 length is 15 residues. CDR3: CASSLKRGDQETQYF. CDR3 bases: TGTGCCAGCAGCTTAAAGCGGGGGGACCAAGAGACCCAGTACTTC.

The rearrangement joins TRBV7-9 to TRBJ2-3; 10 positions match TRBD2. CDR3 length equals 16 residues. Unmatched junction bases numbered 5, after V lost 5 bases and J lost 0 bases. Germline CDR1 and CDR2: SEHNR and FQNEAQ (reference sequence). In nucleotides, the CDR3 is TGTGCCAGCAGCCTCACGACTAGCGGGAGCACAGATACGCAGTATTTT. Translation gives CASSLTTSGSTDTQYF.

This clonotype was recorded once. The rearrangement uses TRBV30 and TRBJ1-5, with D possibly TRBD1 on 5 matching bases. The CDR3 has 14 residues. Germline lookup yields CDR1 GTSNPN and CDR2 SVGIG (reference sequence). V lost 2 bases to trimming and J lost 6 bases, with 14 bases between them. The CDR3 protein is CAWSRQGGTQPQHF. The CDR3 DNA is TGTGCCTGGAGTCGGCAGGGAGGGACTCAGCCCCAGCATTTT. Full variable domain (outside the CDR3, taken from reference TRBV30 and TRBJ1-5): SQTIHQWPATLVQPVGSPLSLECTVEGTSNPNLYWYRQAAGRGLQLLFYSVGIGQISSEVPQNLSASRPQDRQFILSSKKLLLSDSGFYLCAWSRQGGTQPQHFGDGTRLSIL.